These T cell receptor beta chains were read from a single sample in a study of cytomegalovirus exposure and HLA in healthy donors. Sequencing was performed with immunoSEQ multiplex PCR; in TCRdb, only in-frame clones are kept and a portion is missing. The repertoire consists of 100,000 to 150,000 clones, with around 80% occurring once and the leading ten covering roughly 9%. Material for sequencing was PBMCs. Receptors were obtained from a woman aged 45 to 65 in good health and CMV-seropositive. Each CDR3 is given with its conserved first and last residue. Each record gives: J gene, D gene, V gene, clone size, CDR3 protein, CDR3 DNA. D genes are given only for firm matches. Size values are once, few and many counts, or a class for expanded clones, and some rows have none.

j_call: TRBJ1-1
d_call: .
v_call: TRBV19
clone_size: .
cdr3_aa: CASRSLRVSTNTEAFF
cdr3_nt: TGTGCCAGTAGGAGCCTCAGGGTCTCAACGAACACTGAAGCTTTCTTT

j_call: TRBJ2-1
d_call: TRBD2
v_call: TRBV5-1
clone_size: .
cdr3_aa: CASSFGAGDSYNEQFF
cdr3_nt: TGCGCCAGCAGCTTTGGGGCGGGGGACTCCTACAATGAGCAGTTCTTC

j_call: TRBJ1-2
d_call: .
v_call: TRBV18
clone_size: once
cdr3_aa: CASSETDNYGYTF
cdr3_nt: TGTGCCAGCTCAGAGACAGATAACTATGGCTACACCTTC

j_call: TRBJ2-5
d_call: TRBD1
v_call: TRBV9
clone_size: few
cdr3_aa: CASSRQGFETQYF
cdr3_nt: TGTGCCAGCAGTCGACAGGGCTTCGAGACCCAGTACTTC

j_call: TRBJ1-6
d_call: .
v_call: TRBV15
clone_size: .
cdr3_aa: CATSRLDSPLHF
cdr3_nt: TGTGCCACCAGCAGACTCGATTCACCCCTCCACTTT

j_call: TRBJ2-3
d_call: TRBD2
v_call: TRBV4-1
clone_size: .
cdr3_aa: CASSQERTSGGSTDTQYF
cdr3_nt: TGCGCCAGCAGCCAAGAGCGGACTAGCGGGGGATCCACAGATACGCAGTATTTT

j_call: TRBJ2-5
d_call: TRBD2
v_call: TRBV11-2
clone_size: once
cdr3_aa: CASSFGLAGQETQYF
cdr3_nt: TGTGCCAGCAGCTTCGGACTAGCGGGGCAAGAGACCCAGTACTTC

j_call: TRBJ1-6
d_call: TRBD1
v_call: TRBV30
clone_size: .
cdr3_aa: CAWSRLTGSSPLHF
cdr3_nt: TGTGCCTGGAGTCGGCTGACAGGGAGTTCACCCCTCCACTTT

j_call: TRBJ2-3
d_call: TRBD2
v_call: TRBV15
clone_size: once
cdr3_aa: CATSRDPPLAGSTDTQYF
cdr3_nt: TGTGCCACCAGCAGAGATCCGCCACTAGCGGGAAGCACAGATACGCAGTATTTT

j_call: TRBJ1-1
d_call: TRBD1
v_call: TRBV19
clone_size: .
cdr3_aa: CASSIGETGGSTEAFF
cdr3_nt: TGTGCCAGTAGTATAGGCGAGACAGGGGGAAGCACTGAAGCTTTCTTT

j_call: TRBJ2-7
d_call: .
v_call: TRBV7-3
clone_size: once
cdr3_aa: CASTSGAGQKFYEQYF
cdr3_nt: TGTGCCAGCACGTCCGGGGCGGGACAGAAATTTTACGAGCAGTACTTC

j_call: TRBJ2-7
d_call: .
v_call: TRBV18
clone_size: .
cdr3_aa: CASSPPTLSSYEQYF
cdr3_nt: TGTGCCAGCTCACCACCAACCTTGAGCTCCTACGAGCAGTACTTC

j_call: TRBJ1-2
d_call: .
v_call: TRBV5-8
clone_size: .
cdr3_aa: CASSLEGVPYGYTF
cdr3_nt: TGTGCCAGCAGCTTGGAAGGGGTCCCCTATGGCTACACCTTC

j_call: TRBJ2-2
d_call: .
v_call: TRBV5-1
clone_size: once
cdr3_aa: CASSPRDITGELFF
cdr3_nt: TGCGCCAGCAGCCCCCGGGACATCACCGGGGAGCTGTTTTTT

j_call: TRBJ2-2
d_call: .
v_call: TRBV6-5
clone_size: once
cdr3_aa: CASSYYPGSNTGELFF
cdr3_nt: TGTGCCAGCAGTTACTACCCAGGGTCGAACACCGGGGAGCTGTTTTTT

j_call: TRBJ2-6
d_call: .
v_call: TRBV7-3
clone_size: .
cdr3_aa: CASSRQGPSSGANVLTF
cdr3_nt: TGTGCCAGCAGCCGTCAGGGGCCGAGCTCTGGGGCCAACGTCCTGACTTTC

j_call: TRBJ1-1
d_call: .
v_call: TRBV7-2
clone_size: .
cdr3_aa: CASSLALQGPTEAFF
cdr3_nt: TGTGCCAGCAGCTTAGCCTTGCAGGGGCCCACTGAAGCTTTCTTT

j_call: TRBJ2-7
d_call: TRBD2
v_call: TRBV4-3
clone_size: .
cdr3_aa: CASSQAWREAYEQYF
cdr3_nt: TGCGCCAGCAGCCAAGCCTGGCGGGAGGCCTACGAGCAGTACTTC

j_call: TRBJ1-1
d_call: .
v_call: TRBV19
clone_size: .
cdr3_aa: CASGERGRTEAFF
cdr3_nt: TGTGCCAGTGGGGAACGGGGAAGGACTGAAGCTTTCTTT

j_call: TRBJ1-2
d_call: .
v_call: TRBV20-1
clone_size: .
cdr3_aa: CSANRERGYTF
cdr3_nt: TGCAGTGCTAACAGGGAGAGGGGCTACACCTTC

j_call: TRBJ2-5
d_call: TRBD2
v_call: TRBV5-4
clone_size: .
cdr3_aa: CASSLERGGRGETQYF
cdr3_nt: TGTGCCAGCAGCTTGGAGCGGGGGGGACGTGGAGAGACCCAGTACTTC

j_call: TRBJ2-3
d_call: .
v_call: TRBV6-5
clone_size: few
cdr3_aa: CASSYSPNGVTDTQYF
cdr3_nt: TGTGCCAGCAGTTACTCTCCTAACGGAGTTACAGATACGCAGTATTTT

j_call: TRBJ2-7
d_call: .
v_call: TRBV7-9
clone_size: few
cdr3_aa: CASSLSGVTYEQYF
cdr3_nt: TGTGCCAGCAGCTTATCGGGGGTAACCTACGAGCAGTACTTC

j_call: TRBJ2-2
d_call: .
v_call: TRBV4-3
clone_size: .
cdr3_aa: CASSQDNLDTGELFF
cdr3_nt: TGCGCCAGCAGCCAAGATAATCTCGACACCGGGGAGCTGTTTTTT

j_call: TRBJ2-3
d_call: .
v_call: TRBV7-9
clone_size: .
cdr3_aa: CASSLSGVEDTQYF
cdr3_nt: TGTGCCAGCAGCTTATCAGGGGTCGAAGATACGCAGTATTTT

j_call: TRBJ2-2
d_call: .
v_call: TRBV19
clone_size: few
cdr3_aa: CATSNRVNTGELFF
cdr3_nt: TGTGCCACCTCAAACAGGGTAAACACCGGGGAGCTGTTTTTT

j_call: TRBJ2-1
d_call: .
v_call: TRBV4-2
clone_size: .
cdr3_aa: CASSQAGQGSYNEQFF
cdr3_nt: TGTGCCAGCAGCCAAGCGGGTCAGGGCTCCTACAATGAGCAGTTCTTC

j_call: TRBJ1-1
d_call: .
v_call: TRBV6-1
clone_size: .
cdr3_aa: CASSDRSVFQYTEAFF
cdr3_nt: TGTGCCAGCAGTGATCGTAGTGTTTTTCAATACACTGAAGCTTTCTTT

j_call: TRBJ1-3
d_call: TRBD1
v_call: TRBV6-1
clone_size: .
cdr3_aa: CASSELATGSGNTIYF
cdr3_nt: TGTGCCAGCAGTGAACTGGCGACAGGGAGTGGAAACACCATATATTTT

j_call: TRBJ1-1
d_call: .
v_call: TRBV10-3
clone_size: .
cdr3_aa: CAISEPSGAGDTEAFF
cdr3_nt: TGTGCCATCAGTGAGCCCAGTGGGGCAGGGGACACTGAAGCTTTCTTT

j_call: TRBJ2-7
d_call: .
v_call: TRBV27
clone_size: .
cdr3_aa: CASRQRQVGVYEQYF
cdr3_nt: TGTGCCAGCAGGCAGAGACAGGTCGGCGTCTACGAGCAGTACTTC

j_call: TRBJ2-2
d_call: TRBD2
v_call: TRBV6-6
clone_size: .
cdr3_aa: CASSRTSGVNTGELFF
cdr3_nt: TGTGCCAGCAGTAGGACTAGCGGGGTAAATACCGGGGAGCTGTTTTTT